This TCR beta chain is drawn from a study of blood T cell repertoires in COVID-19. Study background: Samples of COVID-19 (acute and convalescent) were obtained from the United States, Italy and Spain. T cells, B-cell-depleted T cells, or PBMCs supplied cDNA or gDNA.

The germline V gene encodes CDR1 MDHEN and CDR2 SYDVKM. The CDR3 has 18 residues. J was trimmed by 0 bases and V by 4 bases; bases with no gene match: 15. Clones were sequenced by immunoSEQ multiplex PCR, and TCRdb holds only the in-frame ones, with some missing. This table has about 200,000 clones, more than 65% appearing once. Source material: peripheral blood. The TCR comes from a human donor in a cohort sampled during active COVID-19. This sequence joins TRBV28 and TRBJ2-7; TRBD1 matches at 7 bases. Here the CDR3 reads CASSSPDRAGRSSYEQYF. The DNA for the CDR3 is TGTGCCAGCAGTTCACCCGACAGGGCGGGTCGAAGCTCCTACGAGCAGTACTTC.